Following are 30 T cell receptor beta chains from one sample sequenced in a study of T cells in localized non-small cell lung cancer. Generated by immunoSEQ multiplex PCR, the TCRdb table keeps only in-frame clones and is missing some. The sample yields 25,000 to 35,000 clones, around nine tenths seen once. This sample comprised peripheral blood, obtained before any cancer treatment. The receptors were sampled from a female donor older than 55 with stage I lung adenocarcinoma.

The V call is TRBV19, the J call TRBJ1-5; possible D gene TRBD1, 5 bases. Per germline, CDR1 LNHDA and CDR2 SQIVND (reference sequence). This CDR3 has 12 amino acids. Trimming removed 6 bases from V and 5 bases from J, with 8 bases in between. The CDR3: CASSDRDQPQHF. The CDR3, as DNA: TGTGCCAGTAGCGACAGAGATCAGCCCCAGCATTTT.

This rearrangement joins TRBV11-3 to TRBJ2-5, with D uncertain. The CDR3 sequence is 13 residues long. Germline V gene lookup returns CDR1 SGHNT and CDR2 YENEEA. The ends were cut back, 1 base at V and 4 bases at J, with 7 bases in the middle. Here the CDR3 reads CASSLGQLETQYF. In nucleotides, the CDR3 is TGTGCCAGCAGCTTAGGTCAGTTAGAGACCCAGTACTTC.

The V and J genes are TRBV5-4 and TRBJ2-7; 12 positions agree with TRBD2. The CDR3 has 14 residues. Unmatched junction bases numbered 5, after V lost 4 bases and J lost 6 bases. The germline V gene has CDR1 SGHNT and CDR2 YYREEE (reference sequence). CDR3 bases: TGTGCCAGCAGCGCGACTAGCGGGAGACTCGAGCAGTACTTC. This translates into CASSATSGRLEQYF. The full variable domain, with the rest looked up from reference TRBV5-4 and TRBJ2-7, is ETGVTQSPTHLIKTRGQQVTLRCSSQSGHNTVSWYQQALGQGPQFIFQYYREEENGRGNFPPRFSGLQFPNYSSELNVNALELDDSALYLCASSATSGRLEQYFGPGTRLTVT.

The chain uses TRBV28 and TRBJ2-1; 9 bases are a match to TRBD2. After removal of 2 bases from V and 4 bases from J, the junction contained 3 bases not matched to a gene. Germline loops: CDR1 MDHEN, CDR2 SYDVKM. The CDR3 is made up of 15 amino acids. DNA of the CDR3: TGTGCCAGCAGTTTAAGGCTAGCGGGGTACAATGAGCAGTTCTTC. This codes for CASSLRLAGYNEQFF.

The chain employs TRBV10-3 and TRBJ1-1; D is uncertain. This CDR3 has 12 amino acids. Trimming left V 8 bases short and J 4 bases short, with 11 bases between. In germline, CDR1 is ENHRY, CDR2 SYGVKD. CDR3 sequence reads: CAISAEGTEAFF. CDR3 in DNA: TGTGCCATCTCGGCTGAAGGCACTGAAGCTTTCTTT.

The chain uses TRBV6-1 and TRBJ2-1; no reliable D call. The germline V and J ends were trimmed by 8 bases and 8 bases, with 7 bases remaining between them. The CDR3 is 10 residues long. Germline assignment: CDR1 MNHNS and CDR2 SASEGT. In nucleotides, the CDR3 is TGTGCCAGCGGCCGGGATGAGCAGTTCTTC. Amino acids: CASGRDEQFF.

The rearrangement joins TRBV10-3 to TRBJ2-1, with D unclear. Germline V gene sequence: CDR1 ENHRY, CDR2 SYGVKD. This CDR3 is 15 amino acids long. The V and J ends lost 10 bases and 0 bases respectively, with 16 bases between them. The CDR3 region is CATQPAASSYNEQFF. The CDR3, as DNA: TGTGCCACCCAGCCCGCGGCTAGCTCCTACAATGAGCAGTTCTTC.

The chain has TRBV19 and TRBJ2-7; D is unresolved. Trimming stripped 0 bases from V and 2 bases from J, with 8 bases between. This CDR3 spans 14 amino acids. Germline V lookup: CDR1 LNHDA, CDR2 SQIVND (reference sequence). This CDR3 is CASSIEVRAYEQYF. As DNA, the CDR3 is TGTGCCAGTAGTATAGAAGTCAGAGCCTACGAGCAGTACTTC.

The V and J genes are TRBV7-9 and TRBJ2-1, with 12 bases lining up with TRBD1. In germline, CDR1 is SEHNR, CDR2 FQNEAQ (reference sequence). This CDR3 region has 18 residues. V dropped 5 bases and J dropped 2; count of bases not matched to a gene: 10. CDR3 loop: CASSPGQGAGQAYNEQFF. The CDR3 bases are TGTGCCAGCAGCCCGGGACAGGGGGCGGGACAAGCCTACAATGAGCAGTTCTTC. Complete variable domain (other parts from reference TRBV7-9 and TRBJ2-1): DTGVSQNPRHKITKRGQNVTFRCDPISEHNRLYWYRQTLGQGPEFLTYFQNEAQLEKSRLLSDRFSAERPKGSFSTLEIQRTEQGDSAMYLCASSPGQGAGQAYNEQFFGPGTRLTVL.

V and J are TRBV27 and TRBJ2-3, with 7 bases aligning to TRBD1. Per germline, CDR1 MNHEY and CDR2 SMNVEV (reference sequence). Trimming removed 8 bases from V and 4 bases from J; junction bases left unmatched: 6. There are 13 residues in the CDR3. In DNA form, the CDR3 reads TGTGCCAGCCGACGACAGGGCGCAGATACGCAGTATTTT. Its translation is CASRRQGADTQYF.

The chain has TRBV7-9 and TRBJ2-7; D uncertain. The germline V gene encodes CDR1 SEHNR and CDR2 FQNEAQ (reference sequence). Between the trimmed V and J ends, which lost 1 base and 9 bases, there was a span of 7 bases. The CDR3 sequence is 11 residues long. CDR3 residues: CASSLGGGQYF. The DNA of the CDR3 is TGTGCCAGCAGCTTAGGAGGCGGGCAGTACTTC.

This clone was counted a single time. This chain uses TRBV7-9 with TRBJ2-7; no firm D call. Per the germline V gene, CDR1 is SEHNR and CDR2 is FQNEAQ (reference sequence). Deletions cut 2 bases from V and 5 bases from J, with 10 bases between. This CDR3 is 13 amino acids long. In DNA form, the CDR3 reads TGTGCCAGCAGCTTATCCGGGTGGGACGAGCAGTACTTC. Protein product: CASSLSGWDEQYF.

The chain couples TRBV7-8 to TRBJ2-3, with D unresolved. V lost 2 bases, J lost 2 bases, and 8 bases lay in between. The CDR3 is made up of 14 amino acids. From germline, CDR1 is SGHVS and CDR2 FQNEAQ. CDR3 DNA: TGTGCCAGCAGCTTACGGCGGAACACAGATACGCAGTATTTT. This sequence encodes CASSLRRNTDTQYF.

This chain connects TRBV4-3 to TRBJ2-2; D not certain. This CDR3 has 12 residues. Germline CDR1 is LGHNA and CDR2 is YSLEER. Trimming left V 1 base short and J 7 bases short, with 4 bases between. For the CDR3, the DNA is TGCGCCAGCAGCCAAGCGCACGGGGAGCTGTTTTTT. Translation: CASSQAHGELFF.

The chain carries TRBV2 and TRBJ2-2; 12 bases align to TRBD2. Germline values: CDR1 SNHLY, CDR2 FYNNEI. J was trimmed by 6 bases and V by 4 bases; bases with no gene match: 12. The CDR3 totals 18 residues. Written as DNA, the CDR3 is TGTGCCAGCAGTGGGCCCGCGACTAGCGGGAGTCGGGCCGGGGAGCTGTTTTTT. Translating it yields CASSGPATSGSRAGELFF.

The gene calls are TRBV7-2 and TRBJ2-1; 9 bases fit TRBD2. The germline CDR1 and CDR2 sequences are SGHTA and FQGNSA. CDR3 length equals 14 residues. V trimming: 5 bases; J trimming: 9 bases; junction bases outside the gene matches: 8. This CDR3 is CASSPGLAQGEQFF. The CDR3 DNA sequence: TGTGCCAGCAGCCCCGGACTAGCGCAGGGTGAGCAGTTCTTC.

The chain links TRBV5-1 to TRBJ2-3; 7 nucleotides align to TRBD2. The CDR3 extends over 14 amino acids. CDR1 SGHRS and CDR2 YFSETQ come from the germline V gene. Losses at the gene ends were 4 bases for V and 1 base for J; bases not matched to a gene: 3. DNA of the CDR3: TGCGCCAGCAGCACTAGCGTTGGCACAGATACGCAGTATTTT. The encoded protein is CASSTSVGTDTQYF. The full variable domain, in which reference TRBV5-1 and TRBJ2-3 provide the parts outside the CDR3, is KAGVTQTPRYLIKTRGQQVTLSCSPISGHRSVSWYQQTPGQGLQFLFEYFSETQRNKGNFPGRFSGRQFSNSRSEMNVSTLELGDSALYLCASSTSVGTDTQYFGPGTRLTVL.

The chain carries TRBV6-5 and TRBJ1-3; D not certain. The V gene's germline CDR1 is MNHEY and CDR2 SVGAGI. The CDR3 has 15 amino acids. Trimming pared 6 bases from V and 0 bases from J, leaving 12 bases between. This chain's CDR3 is CASRRDKDSGNTIYF. Written as DNA, the CDR3 is TGTGCCAGCAGGCGTGACAAGGACTCTGGAAACACCATATATTTT.

The rearrangement links TRBV7-2 to TRBJ2-7; TRBD2 agrees at 14 bases. The junction had 7 bases not matched to a gene; V was cut back by 5 bases and J by 4 bases. The CDR3 contains 16 residues. From germline, CDR1 is SGHTA and CDR2 FQGNSA. The CDR3 bases are TGTGCCAGCAGCAAAGGACTAGCGGGAGGCCCTTACGAGCAGTACTTC. Translation gives CASSKGLAGGPYEQYF.

The chain combines TRBV5-8 with TRBJ2-1; TRBD2 is a possible D gene (5 bases). CDR1 and CDR2 (germline): SGHTS, YDEGEE. Trimming took 7 bases from V and 5 from J, leaving 16 bases between them. The CDR3 contains 14 residues. The CDR3 region is CASPGWSGHNEQFF. The CDR3 DNA is TGTGCCAGCCCTGGGTGGAGCGGCCACAATGAGCAGTTCTTC.

This chain links TRBV2 with TRBJ2-7, with 8 nucleotides matching TRBD2. V gave up 6 bases and J gave up 3 bases; unmatched junction bases: 13. The CDR3 extends over 16 amino acids. CDR1 is SNHLY and CDR2 is FYNNEI in the germline V gene. CDR3 DNA: TGTGCCAGCAGCCCGGGGGGGCCGGTTGGCTACTACGAGCAGTACTTC. This codes for CASSPGGPVGYYEQYF.

This clone showed up just a few times. This chain links TRBV5-1 with TRBJ1-1; D might be TRBD1 (5 bases). The germline gives CDR1 SGHRS, CDR2 YFSETQ. Trimming left V 7 bases short and J 2 bases short, with 12 bases between. The CDR3 runs to 13 residues. The CDR3: CASARDPNTEAFF. The CDR3 DNA sequence: TGCGCCAGCGCCCGGGACCCAAACACTGAAGCTTTCTTT.

DNA for the CDR3: TGTGCCAGCAGCATGCCCGAAGGGGCCAACGTCCTGACTTTC. This sequence encodes CASSMPEGANVLTF. The chain carries TRBV5-4 and TRBJ2-6; D is undetermined. Trimming shortened V by 4 bases and J by 4 bases, and 9 bases separated the two germline ends. Germline values: CDR1 SGHNT, CDR2 YYREEE (reference sequence). The CDR3 covers 14 residues.

The chain couples TRBV19 to TRBJ2-7; TRBD1 or TRBD2 may be the D gene (5 bases each). This CDR3 contains 16 residues. CDR1 is LNHDA, CDR2 SQIVND, per germline (reference sequence). V lost 3 bases to trimming and J lost 0 bases, with 15 bases between them. CDR3 amino acids: CASSMEPRGISYEQYF. CDR3 DNA: TGTGCCAGTAGTATGGAGCCTCGGGGCATCTCCTACGAGCAGTACTTC.

This clone came up once. This rearrangement joins TRBV7-9 to TRBJ2-1; D may correspond to TRBD1 or TRBD2 (6 bases each). The germline CDR1 and CDR2 sequences are SEHNR and FQNEAQ (reference sequence). CDR3 size: 13 residues. Trimming left V 5 bases short and J 6 bases short, with 11 bases between. In nucleotides, the CDR3 is TGTGCCAGCAGCCTAGGAGGGGGCAATGAGCAGTTCTTC. It encodes CASSLGGGNEQFF.

Points on this clone: The CDR3 ends on some other residue instead of the conserved phenylalanine or tryptophan, so this is likely a read error. It is unclear where the CDR3 begins or ends on the DNA, so no DNA is shown, and the CDR3 is as TCRdb lists it. The chain recombines TRBV12-2 with TRBJ2-7; the table assigns TRBD1, which was not confirmed against the DNA. TRBV12-2 is designated a pseudogene. Counting both end residues, the CDR3 totals 9 amino acids. The CDR3 region is CASRLEDNP.

The chain links TRBV7-6 to TRBJ2-2; D gene uncertain. With 6 bases removed from V and 4 bases from J, the gap between germline ends came to 6 bases. This CDR3 comprises 12 residues. Germline V gives CDR1 SGHVS, CDR2 FNYEAQ. CDR3 loop: CASSLITGELFF. The CDR3 DNA sequence: TGTGCCAGCAGTCTCATCACCGGGGAGCTGTTTTTT.

The chain employs TRBV21-1 and TRBJ2-7. TRBV21-1 counts as a pseudogene. The CDR3 is 13 residues long. The CDR3 coding sequence is TGTGCCAGCAGCAATCATGATCCCTACGAGCAGTACTTC. Protein: CASSNHDPYEQYF.

This clone turned up a few times. V and J are TRBV30 and TRBJ1-1, with no clear D. CDR1 is GTSNPN, CDR2 SVGIG, per germline (reference sequence). The CDR3 is made up of 12 amino acids. V lost 5 bases, J lost 0 bases, and 7 bases lay in between. CDR3 sequence reads: CAWGQMNTEAFF. CDR3 nucleotides: TGTGCCTGGGGCCAGATGAACACTGAAGCTTTCTTT.

This rearrangement joins TRBV28 to TRBJ1-2; no clear D. Trimming shortened V by 8 bases and J by 2 bases, and 18 bases separated the two germline ends. Germline V gene sequence: CDR1 MDHEN, CDR2 SYDVKM. The CDR3 is 15 amino acids. This CDR3 reads CASYSFGVPNYGYTF. CDR3 nucleotides: TGTGCCAGCTACTCGTTTGGGGTACCCAACTATGGCTACACCTTC.